One and the same sample provided the 20 T cell receptor beta chains below, sequenced in a study of blood T cell repertoires in COVID-19. Profiling relied on immunoSEQ multiplex PCR, and the TCRdb table lists in-frame clones only, not all of them. This table has 150,000 to 200,000 clones, approximately 81% appearing once. The sample comprised peripheral blood. These receptors were taken from a woman between 65 and 79 years old with COVID-19, enrolled during active disease.

The V gene is TRBV27, the J gene TRBJ1-1; TRBD1 aligns across 9 bases. The CDR3 loop spans 13 amino acids. CDR1 and CDR2 (germline): MNHEY, SMNVEV (reference sequence). CDR3 sequence (DNA): TGTGCAGCCGGGACAGGGATGTTCACTGAAGCTTTCTTT. It codes for CAAGTGMFTEAFF.

The CDR3 sequence: CASSLLSWAKNEKLFF. The CDR3 DNA sequence: TGCGCCAGCAGCCTCCTGAGCTGGGCCAAGAATGAAAAACTGTTTTTT. The genes are TRBV4-1 and TRBJ1-4, with D unresolved. This CDR3 region has 16 residues. Trimming cost V 4 bases and J 5 bases, with 17 bases left between them. The germline V gene has CDR1 MGHRA and CDR2 YSYEKL.

The rearrangement links TRBV10-3 to TRBJ1-2; D gene unclear. V was pared by 4 bases and J by 8 bases, with 8 bases between. Germline V lookup: CDR1 ENHRY, CDR2 SYGVKD. The CDR3 is 11 residues long. CDR3 in amino acids: CAISGSEGYTF. In DNA, the CDR3 is TGTGCCATCAGTGGAAGCGAGGGCTACACCTTC.

This clone appeared a single time. The chain links TRBV19 to TRBJ2-2; D possibly corresponds to TRBD2 (7 bases). The CDR3 is made up of 14 amino acids. Looked up from germline, CDR1 is LNHDA and CDR2 is SQIVND (reference sequence). V lost 6 bases to trimming and J lost 4 bases, with 12 bases between them. CDR3 region: CASRIRGGTGELFF. CDR3 sequence (DNA): TGTGCCAGTAGGATAAGGGGGGGCACCGGGGAGCTGTTTTTT.

The rearrangement uses TRBV6-4 and TRBJ2-1, with 16 bases fitting TRBD2. The CDR3 sequence is 15 residues long. Per germline, CDR1 MRHNA and CDR2 SNTAGT. J lost 8 bases, V lost 2 bases, and 0 bases had no gene match. The CDR3 nucleotides read TGTGCCAGCAGTGACGGGACTAGCGGGAGGGATGAGCAGTTCTTC. Its protein product is CASSDGTSGRDEQFF.

The chain has TRBV6-1 and TRBJ1-1; unclear D gene. Trimming stripped 3 bases from V and 3 bases from J, with 5 bases between. Per the germline V gene, CDR1 is MNHNS and CDR2 is SASEGT. CDR3 size: 12 residues. CDR3 protein: CASSDRYTEAFF. The CDR3 DNA is TGTGCCAGCAGTGACCGTTACACTGAAGCTTTCTTT.

The gene calls are TRBV7-8 and TRBJ1-4; D is ambiguous. CDR3 length: 14 residues. Trimming shortened V by 5 bases and J by 7 bases, and 14 bases separated the two germline ends. Germline-derived CDR1 and CDR2 are SGHVS and FQNEAQ. The CDR3 DNA reads TGTGCCAGCAGCCCTAGACCCTTCGGTGAAAAACTGTTTTTT. Encoded protein: CASSPRPFGEKLFF.

The chain joins TRBV27 to TRBJ2-5; D might be TRBD1 (6 bases). The CDR3 totals 15 residues. V gave up 9 bases and J gave up 4 bases, with 21 bases separating them. Germline-derived CDR1 and CDR2 are MNHEY and SMNVEV (reference sequence). The CDR3 DNA reads as TGTGCCAGGCCCTTACAGGGAAATAAGCGAGAGACCCAGTACTTC. This codes for CARPLQGNKRETQYF.

The V and J genes are TRBV4-2 and TRBJ1-6; D remains ambiguous. Deletions cut 1 base from V and 7 bases from J, with 14 bases between. Per germline, CDR1 LGHNA and CDR2 YNFKEQ. The CDR3 runs to 16 residues. The CDR3 DNA reads TGTGCCAGCAGCCAAGCCCCGGGGAAGATGAATTCACCCCTCCACTTT. Translating it yields CASSQAPGKMNSPLHF.

The chain links TRBV7-3 to TRBJ2-3; D gene unclear. The CDR3 is 12 residues long. The germline gives CDR1 SGHTA, CDR2 FQGTGA. V dropped 4 bases and J dropped 0 bases, with 2 bases sitting between them. This CDR3 is CASSSSTDTQYF. DNA of the CDR3: TGTGCCAGCAGCTCTAGCACAGATACGCAGTATTTT.

This clone appeared a few times. V and J are TRBV2 and TRBJ2-7; possibly TRBD2 for D (5 bases). This CDR3 spans 14 amino acids. From germline, CDR1 is SNHLY and CDR2 FYNNEI. Trimming shortened V by 3 bases and J by 5 bases, and 14 bases separated the two germline ends. The CDR3 region is CASSDTLVLDEQYF. For the CDR3, the DNA is TGTGCCAGCAGTGACACACTAGTTTTGGACGAGCAGTACTTC.

The chain couples TRBV3-1 (or the pseudogene TRBV3-2) to TRBJ2-2; TRBD1 agrees at 7 bases. The V and J ends lost 6 bases and 0 bases, in that order; junction bases with no gene match: 16. Germline assignment: CDR1 LGHDT and CDR2 YNNKEL (reference sequence). The CDR3 loop spans 19 amino acids. The CDR3 DNA reads TGTGCCAGCAGACCACACATCGGACAGGCGTCCACGAACACCGGGGAGCTGTTTTTT. This sequence encodes CASRPHIGQASTNTGELFF.

The chain has TRBV27 and TRBJ2-7; TRBD1 matches at 8 bases. The CDR3 covers 14 residues. Per germline, CDR1 MNHEY and CDR2 SMNVEV (reference sequence). V gave up 5 bases and J gave up 2 bases; unmatched junction bases: 5. DNA for the CDR3: TGTGCCAGCAGTCCCCGACAGGGGACCTACGAGCAGTACGTC. It encodes CASSPRQGTYEQYV.

V gene TRBV2 combines with J gene TRBJ2-7; 14 bases are a match to TRBD2. The CDR3 extends over 15 amino acids. The V gene's germline CDR1 is SNHLY and CDR2 FYNNEI. The CDR3 protein is CAASFGTSGSDEQYF. In DNA, the CDR3 is TGTGCTGCCTCGTTTGGGACTAGCGGGAGTGACGAGCAGTACTTC. The full variable domain, with the rest looked up from reference TRBV2 and TRBJ2-7, is EPEVTQTPSHQVTQMGQEVILRCVPISNHLYFYWYRQILGQKVEFLVSFYNNEISEKSEIFDDQFSVERPDGSNFTLKIRSTKLEDSAMYFCAASFGTSGSDEQYFGPGTRLTVT.

In regard to this clone: Distinct nucleotide sequences in the sample also encode this CDR3. The chain is built from TRBV5-1 and TRBJ1-2, with D possibly TRBD1 on 6 matching bases. Germline V gives CDR1 SGHRS, CDR2 YFSETQ. V gave up 2 bases and J gave up 8 bases, with 10 bases separating them. The CDR3 extends over 12 amino acids. The CDR3 reads CASSLTGYGYTF. The CDR3 DNA reads TGCGCCAGCAGCTTAACAGGGTACGGCTACACCTTC.

This chain joins TRBV5-8 and TRBJ1-1; possible D gene TRBD1, 6 bases. From germline, CDR1 is SGHTS and CDR2 YDEGEE. Trimming left V 1 base short and J 0 bases short, with 16 bases between. The CDR3 has 17 amino acids. CDR3 coding DNA: TGTGCCAGCAGCTTGCTTTGGGACACAGCACTGAACACTGAAGCTTTCTTT. Translating it yields CASSLLWDTALNTEAFF.

V gene TRBV15 combines with J gene TRBJ1-6, with a possible D match to TRBD1 (6 bases). From germline, CDR1 is LNHNV and CDR2 YYDKDF (reference sequence). This CDR3 has 14 residues. Trimming removed 2 bases at V and 7 bases at J, with 9 bases between. CDR3 protein: CATSRPQGNSPLHF. The DNA for the CDR3 is TGTGCCACCAGCAGACCCCAGGGGAATTCACCCCTCCACTTT.

This sequence joins TRBV5-1 and TRBJ2-3; D not resolved. This CDR3 spans 16 amino acids. V lost 3 bases to trimming and J lost 0 bases, with 14 bases between them. Germline CDR1 is SGHRS and CDR2 is YFSETQ. CDR3 coding DNA: TGCGCCAGCAGCTCCCTTCTAGGATCTAGCACAGATACGCAGTATTTT. Residues: CASSSLLGSSTDTQYF.

The genes are TRBV5-5 and TRBJ1-1; TRBD1 is a possible D gene (5 bases). V was clipped by 3 bases and J by 6 bases, with 9 bases between them. This CDR3 contains 12 residues. CDR1 is SGHKS and CDR2 is YYEKEE in the germline V gene (reference sequence). In nucleotides, the CDR3 is TGTGCCAGCAGCTCCCCGGGGGCTGAAGCTTTCTTT. Translating gives CASSSPGAEAFF.

This CDR3 reads CAIGTPYEQYV. The CDR3 DNA is TGTGCCATAGGGACACCCTACGAGCAGTACGTC. The rearrangement uses TRBV10-3 and TRBJ2-7, with D tentatively TRBD1 (6 bases). The CDR3 loop spans 11 amino acids. V dropped 9 bases and J dropped 2 bases, with 8 bases sitting between them. Germline CDR1 is ENHRY and CDR2 is SYGVKD.